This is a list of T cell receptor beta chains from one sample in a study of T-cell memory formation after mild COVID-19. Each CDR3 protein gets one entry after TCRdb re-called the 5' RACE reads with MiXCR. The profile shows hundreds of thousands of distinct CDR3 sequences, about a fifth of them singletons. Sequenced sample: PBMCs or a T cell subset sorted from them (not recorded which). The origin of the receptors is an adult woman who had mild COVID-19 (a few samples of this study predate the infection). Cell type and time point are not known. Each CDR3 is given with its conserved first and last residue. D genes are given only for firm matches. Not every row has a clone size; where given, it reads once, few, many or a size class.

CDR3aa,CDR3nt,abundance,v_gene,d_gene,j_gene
CASSPLAGAEQYF,TGTGCCAGCAGTCCTCTAGCGGGAGCCGAGCAGTACTTC,few,TRBV7-2,TRBD2,TRBJ2-7
CSVEVGPISVGFTGELFF,TGCAGCGTTGAAGTTGGTCCGATCTCAGTAGGATTCACCGGGGAGCTGTTTTTT,-,TRBV29-1,-,TRBJ2-2
CAIRGGQGKDEQYF,TGTGCCATCCGAGGTGGTCAAGGGAAGGACGAGCAGTACTTC,-,TRBV10-3,-,TRBJ2-7
CASSVGDSGSGIPYEQYF,TGTGCCAGCAGCGTAGGGGATAGCGGGAGTGGGATTCCCTACGAGCAGTACTTC,few,TRBV9,TRBD2,TRBJ2-7
CASSQDPGLGSGGANEQFF,TGCGCCAGCAGCCAAGACCCGGGGCTGGGTAGCGGGGGGGCCAATGAGCAGTTCTTC,few,TRBV4-1,TRBD2,TRBJ2-1
CASSPHMNTEAFF,TGTGCCAGCAGCCCCCACATGAACACTGAAGCTTTCTTT,-,TRBV11-2,-,TRBJ1-1
CASSYLDGLGYNEQFF,TGTGCCAGCAGTTATTTGGATGGGCTAGGATACAATGAGCAGTTCTTC,-,TRBV6-2/TRBV6-3,-,TRBJ2-1
CASSVRDLQEQFF,TGTGCCAGCAGCGTAAGGGACTTGCAAGAGCAGTTCTTC,few,TRBV7-3,-,TRBJ2-1
CASSLIPDGHAEAFF,TGTGCCAGCAGCCTAATACCCGACGGGCACGCTGAAGCTTTCTTT,-,TRBV9,-,TRBJ1-1
CASSLEAYQETQYF,TGTGCCAGCAGCTTGGAGGCCTATCAAGAGACCCAGTACTTC,-,TRBV7-3,-,TRBJ2-5
CASRTGGGDTEAFF,TGTGCCAGCCGGACGGGAGGAGGAGACACTGAAGCTTTCTTT,-,TRBV14,-,TRBJ1-1
CASSAGDRMDEQFF,TGTGCCAGCAGCGCCGGGGACCGAATGGATGAGCAGTTCTTC,few,TRBV9,-,TRBJ2-1
CASSPQLGQGTYNEQFF,TGTGCCAGCAGCCCTCAACTTGGACAGGGTACCTACAATGAGCAGTTCTTC,-,TRBV14,TRBD1,TRBJ2-1
CATSDSWSMNTEAFF,TGTGCCACCAGTGATTCGTGGAGCATGAACACTGAAGCTTTCTTT,few,TRBV24-1,-,TRBJ1-1
CASRKQGSNTEAFF,TGTGCCAGCAGGAAACAGGGGTCGAACACTGAAGCTTTCTTT,-,TRBV7-2,TRBD1,TRBJ1-1
CASSLTVRDYNEQFF,TGTGCCAGCAGCTTGACAGTGAGGGACTACAATGAGCAGTTCTTC,few,TRBV5-5,-,TRBJ2-1
CASSPGLRF,TGTGCCAGCAGTCCTGGACTACGATTT,-,TRBV7-3,-,TRBJ1-1
CSVASPGLLNTEAFF,TGCAGCGTCGCGTCACCGGGACTCCTGAACACTGAAGCTTTCTTT,few,TRBV29-1,-,TRBJ1-1
CASSNGGGEAFF,TGTGCCAGCAGTAATGGGGGAGGTGAAGCTTTCTTT,-,TRBV6-5,-,TRBJ1-1
CSARGLVNTGELFF,TGCAGTGCTAGGGGACTAGTGAACACCGGGGAGCTGTTTTTT,-,TRBV20-1,TRBD2,TRBJ2-2
CASSLGGLLEQFF,TGTGCCAGCAGTTTAGGAGGGCTACTTGAGCAGTTCTTC,few,TRBV12-3/TRBV12-4,-,TRBJ2-1
CATSRPGQGGSYEQYF,TGTGCCACCAGCAGACCCGGACAGGGCGGAAGCTACGAGCAGTACTTC,-,TRBV15,TRBD1,TRBJ2-7
CASSFDSGGALGELFF,TGTGCCAGCAGCTTTGATAGCGGGGGGGCCCTCGGGGAGCTGTTTTTT,-,TRBV5-4,TRBD2,TRBJ2-2
CASSYSVTGVTGELFF,TGTGCCAGCAGTTACTCTGTGACAGGGGTTACCGGGGAGCTGTTTTTT,few,TRBV6-5,TRBD1,TRBJ2-2